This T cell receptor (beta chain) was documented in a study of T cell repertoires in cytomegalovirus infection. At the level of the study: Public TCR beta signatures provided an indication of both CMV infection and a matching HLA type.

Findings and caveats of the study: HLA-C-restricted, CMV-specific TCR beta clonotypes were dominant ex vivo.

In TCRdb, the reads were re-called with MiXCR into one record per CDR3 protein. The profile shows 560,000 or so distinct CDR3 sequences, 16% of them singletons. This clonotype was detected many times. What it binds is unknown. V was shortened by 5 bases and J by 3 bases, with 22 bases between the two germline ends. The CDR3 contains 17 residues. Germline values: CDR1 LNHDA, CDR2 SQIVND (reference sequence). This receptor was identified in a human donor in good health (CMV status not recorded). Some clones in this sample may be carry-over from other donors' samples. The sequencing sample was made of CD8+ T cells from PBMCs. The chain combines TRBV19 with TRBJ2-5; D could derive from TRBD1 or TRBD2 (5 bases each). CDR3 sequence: CASSSRSDSPREETQYF. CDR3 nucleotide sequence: TGTGCCAGTAGTTCAAGATCGGACTCCCCCAGGGAAGAGACCCAGTACTTC.